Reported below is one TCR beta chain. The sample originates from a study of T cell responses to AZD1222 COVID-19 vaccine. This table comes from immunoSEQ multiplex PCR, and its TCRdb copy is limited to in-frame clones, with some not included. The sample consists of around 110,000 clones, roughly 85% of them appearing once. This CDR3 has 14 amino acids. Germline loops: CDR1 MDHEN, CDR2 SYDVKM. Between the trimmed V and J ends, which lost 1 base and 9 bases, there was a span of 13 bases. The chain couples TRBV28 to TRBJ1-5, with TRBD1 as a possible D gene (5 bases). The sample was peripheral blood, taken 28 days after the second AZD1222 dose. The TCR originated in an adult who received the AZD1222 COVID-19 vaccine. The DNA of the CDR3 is TGTGCCAGCAGTTTATTAGGGGCATTATTGCCCCAGCATTTT. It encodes CASSLLGALLPQHF.